The 27 T cell receptor beta chains below come from one sample, sequenced in a study of shared clonotypes between healthy human individuals. Assay: immunoSEQ multiplex PCR; the TCRdb copy retains only in-frame clones and omits some. The sample records just over 2,000,000 clones, about 94% being singletons. The naive CD8 population came from CD45RO-negative cells selected for CCR7, without terminally differentiated effector memory CD45RA+ cells. The sequencing sample was made of naive CD8+ T cells sorted from blood. These receptors came from a man younger than 30 in good health.

The V and J genes are TRBV13 and TRBJ2-1; D may be TRBD1 (5 bases). The V end was cut by 5 bases, the J end by 9 bases, with 17 bases between. The CDR3 is 14 residues long. Germline V gives CDR1 PRHDT, CDR2 FYEKMQ (reference sequence). The DNA of the CDR3 is TGTGCCAGCAGCCTCCCAGGTGGGGCGCGTGAGCAGTTCTTC. Its protein is CASSLPGGAREQFF.

This chain links TRBV10-3 with TRBJ2-5, with D perhaps given as TRBD1 or TRBD2 (6 bases each). Germline V gene sequence: CDR1 ENHRY, CDR2 SYGVKD. This CDR3 has 14 amino acids. V lost 7 bases and J 1 base, leaving 13 bases between the germline ends. CDR3 sequence (DNA): TGTGCCATCAAGGCAGAGGGGGGCCAAGAGACCCAGTACTTC. Protein sequence: CAIKAEGGQETQYF.

Comments on this clone: This CDR3 is missing its conserved last phenylalanine or tryptophan, likely due to a read error. This rearrangement joins TRBV12-5 to TRBJ1-2; no clear D. The germline gives CDR1 LGHNT, CDR2 FRNRAP. V was shortened by 7 bases and J by 9 bases, with 3 bases between the two germline ends. The CDR3 is 8 residues long. DNA of the CDR3: TGTGCTAGTGATTGCTACACCCTC. Translation gives CASDCYTL.

V and J are TRBV15 and TRBJ2-1; no reliable D call. Germline CDR1 reads LNHNV; CDR2 reads YYDKDF (reference sequence). This CDR3 has 18 amino acids. V was shortened by 0 bases and J by 3 bases, with 18 bases between the two germline ends. This CDR3 is CATSRDQSALRLYNEQFF. The DNA of the CDR3 is TGTGCCACCAGCAGAGATCAGTCGGCTCTCCGACTCTACAATGAGCAGTTCTTC.

In regard to this clone: The sample has other DNA sequences that encode this CDR3 too. The chain recombines TRBV20-1 with TRBJ1-1; TRBD1 might be the D (6 bases). Germline values: CDR1 DFQATT, CDR2 SNEGSKA (reference sequence). The V gene lost 6 bases and the J gene lost 5 bases, with 7 bases spanning the gap. CDR3 length: 10 amino acids. CDR3 sequence: CSARGTEAFF. The CDR3 bases are TGCAGTGCCAGGGGAACTGAAGCTTTCTTT.

The genes are TRBV7-3 and TRBJ2-7, with D possibly called TRBD1 or TRBD2 (5 bases each). Trimming removed 2 bases at V and 7 bases at J, with 12 bases between. The V gene's germline CDR1 is SGHTA and CDR2 FQGTGA. The CDR3 covers 13 residues. This CDR3 is CASSLVGTEEQYF. In DNA form, the CDR3 reads TGTGCCAGCAGCTTAGTCGGGACCGAGGAGCAGTACTTC.

V gene TRBV5-1 combines with J gene TRBJ2-1; 13 positions match TRBD2. Germline V gives CDR1 SGHRS, CDR2 YFSETQ. With 5 bases clipped from V and 4 bases from J, the junction kept 3 bases outside the gene matches. CDR3 length: 15 amino acids. CDR3 sequence: CASRGLAGEYNEQFF. CDR3 nucleotide sequence: TGCGCCAGCAGAGGACTAGCGGGGGAGTACAATGAGCAGTTCTTC.

In this sample, this clone turned up a few times. This chain links TRBV19 with TRBJ2-1; 10 nucleotides align to TRBD2. In germline, CDR1 is LNHDA, CDR2 SQIVND (reference sequence). The CDR3 totals 16 residues. Unmatched junction bases numbered 6, after V lost 5 bases and J lost 2 bases. Here the CDR3 DNA reads TGTGCCAGTAGTCTCCGACTAGCGGGTCCCTACAATGAGCAGTTCTTC. Protein: CASSLRLAGPYNEQFF.

The gene calls are TRBV19 and TRBJ2-7; D possibly corresponds to TRBD1 (6 bases). CDR1 and CDR2 (germline): LNHDA, SQIVND (reference sequence). V dropped 6 bases and J dropped 0 bases, with 18 bases sitting between them. This CDR3 comprises 16 residues. The CDR3 loop reads CASRADHRVGSYEQYF. Written as DNA, the CDR3 is TGTGCCAGTAGGGCGGACCACAGGGTCGGCTCCTACGAGCAGTACTTC. Using reference TRBV19 and TRBJ2-7 for the parts outside the CDR3, the full variable domain is DGGITQSPKYLFRKEGQNVTLSCEQNLNHDAMYWYRQDPGQGLRLIYYSQIVNDFQKGDIAEGYSVSREKKESFPLTVTSAQKNPTAFYLCASRADHRVGSYEQYFGPGTRLTVT.

As for this clone: One end of the junction varies from germline; a read error may be responsible. This sample includes further DNA sequences coding for the same CDR3. The CDR3 loop reads CAWSKGGNSNQPQHF. CDR3 sequence (DNA): TGTGCATGGAGTAAAGGGGGGAATAGCAATCAGCCCCAGCATTTT. V and J are TRBV30 and TRBJ1-5; D may be TRBD1 (6 bases). The V gene's germline CDR1 is GTSNPN and CDR2 SVGIG (reference sequence). The CDR3 has 15 amino acids.

This clone was seen a single time. The chain has TRBV6-5 and TRBJ2-1; no firm D call. V was shortened by 8 bases and J by 0 bases, with 14 bases between the two germline ends. This CDR3 is built from 15 residues. Germline V CDR1 and CDR2: MNHEY, SVGAGI. CDR3 sequence reads: CASCPVPSSYNEQFF. Written as DNA, the CDR3 is TGTGCCAGCTGCCCAGTACCGAGCTCCTACAATGAGCAGTTCTTC.

The V gene is TRBV27, the J gene TRBJ2-6; D unresolved. The germline V gene encodes CDR1 MNHEY and CDR2 SMNVEV (reference sequence). V gave up 2 bases and J gave up 2 bases, with 4 bases separating them. This CDR3 has 14 residues. The CDR3 bases are TGTGCCAGCAGTTTACTTCCTGGGGCCAACGTCCTGACTTTC. Its protein is CASSLLPGANVLTF.

Written as DNA, the CDR3 is TGTGCCAGCAGTCCCCTACTAGCGGGGGGTCCCAATGAGCAGTTCTTC. As protein: CASSPLLAGGPNEQFF. The V gene is TRBV28, the J gene TRBJ2-1; 12 positions agree with TRBD2. The CDR3 is 16 residues long. Germline V lookup: CDR1 MDHEN, CDR2 SYDVKM. The V segment lost 5 bases and the J segment 6 bases; nucleotides outside the gene matches: 8.

This clone was detected once. This chain links TRBV28 with TRBJ1-1; D ambiguous. The CDR3 loop spans 11 amino acids. Germline V gene lookup returns CDR1 MDHEN and CDR2 SYDVKM. The germline V and J ends were trimmed by 3 bases and 8 bases, with 7 bases remaining between them. The CDR3 DNA is TGTGCCAGCAGTTTGGCCAGGGAAGCTTTCTTT. Translating it yields CASSLAREAFF.

The chain joins TRBV5-6 to TRBJ2-3, with 8 bases identical to TRBD1. The CDR3 is 14 amino acids. V was clipped by 4 bases and J by 3 bases; unmatched bases: 4. CDR1 SGHDT and CDR2 YYEEEE come from the germline V gene. The CDR3, as DNA: TGTGCCAGCAGCCTGGGGGACAGGACAGATACGCAGTATTTT. Protein product: CASSLGDRTDTQYF. The full variable domain, with the rest looked up from reference TRBV5-6 and TRBJ2-3, is DAGVTQSPTHLIKTRGQQVTLRCSPKSGHDTVSWYQQALGQGPQFIFQYYEEEERQRGNFPDRFSGHQFPNYSSELNVNALLLGDSALYLCASSLGDRTDTQYFGPGTRLTVL.

The chain is built from TRBV9 and TRBJ2-7; possible D gene TRBD1, 5 bases. The CDR3 is 14 residues long. From germline, CDR1 is SGDLS and CDR2 YYNGEE. With 0 bases removed from V and 3 bases from J, the gap between germline ends came to 10 bases. The CDR3 sequence: CASSVGSRDYEQYF. For the CDR3, the DNA is TGTGCCAGCAGCGTAGGATCCAGGGACTACGAGCAGTACTTC.

The chain combines TRBV29-1 with TRBJ2-2, with D possibly matching TRBD2 (5 bases). In germline, CDR1 is SQVTM, CDR2 ANQGSEA. There are 12 residues in the CDR3. V gave up 3 bases and J gave up 8 bases, with 10 bases separating them. The CDR3 spells CSVEGSLGELFF. Here the CDR3 DNA reads TGCAGCGTTGAGGGGAGTCTGGGGGAGCTGTTTTTT.

This chain uses TRBV9 with TRBJ2-7; weak D call: TRBD2 (6 bases). Germline V lookup: CDR1 SGDLS, CDR2 YYNGEE. Trimming left V 0 bases short and J 2 bases short, with 12 bases between. The CDR3 length is 15 residues. The CDR3 DNA sequence: TGTGCCAGCAGCGTAGAGGGGACTCCGGCCTACGAGCAGTACTTC. This codes for CASSVEGTPAYEQYF.

The chain is built from TRBV4-1 and TRBJ2-1; D is tentatively TRBD1 or TRBD2 (6 bases each). This CDR3 is built from 16 residues. V lost 2 bases and J lost 1, with 12 bases in between. Germline CDR1 is MGHRA and CDR2 is YSYEKL. The CDR3 loop reads CASSQPAGHSYNEQFF. The CDR3 region has the DNA TGCGCCAGCAGCCAACCCGCGGGACATTCCTACAATGAGCAGTTCTTC.

This chain uses TRBV6-4 with TRBJ1-6, with D possibly being TRBD1 (5 bases). Germline CDR1 and CDR2: MRHNA and SNTAGT. V lost 8 bases and J 5 bases, leaving 22 bases between the germline ends. The CDR3 is 17 amino acids. The CDR3 nucleotides are TGTGCCAGCGGGGGATTCTTGACAGAGAATAATAATTCACCCCTCCACTTT. This codes for CASGGFLTENNNSPLHF.

In its sample, this clone was seen a few times. This rearrangement joins TRBV11-3 to TRBJ2-3, with a possible D match to TRBD2 (6 bases). V lost 5 bases and J lost 6, with 12 bases in between. This CDR3 is built from 13 residues. Per the germline V gene, CDR1 is SGHNT and CDR2 is YENEEA. The CDR3 reads CASSLLRGDTQYF. Here the CDR3 DNA reads TGTGCCAGCAGCCTTCTTCGGGGGGATACGCAGTATTTT.

The chain couples TRBV21-1 to TRBJ1-5; TRBD1, the table's D call, lacks a check against the DNA. TRBV21-1 is classified as a pseudogene. This CDR3 spans 15 amino acids. CDR3 coding DNA: TGTGCCAGCAGCAAAGGGCCTACAGGGGATCAGCCCCAGCATTTT. As protein: CASSKGPTGDQPQHF.

In this sample, this clone turned up once. CDR3 nucleotide sequence: TGTGCCAGCAGCACGCGCGACAGGGACAACGAGCAGTACTTC. Protein product: CASSTRDRDNEQYF. This chain joins TRBV5-8 and TRBJ2-7; TRBD1 matches at 7 bases. With V trimmed by 4 bases and J by 5 bases, 9 bases remained unmatched. The CDR3 is 14 residues long. CDR1 is SGHTS and CDR2 is YDEGEE in the germline V gene. Filled out from reference TRBV5-8 and TRBJ2-7, the complete variable domain reads EAGVTQSPTHLIKTRGQQATLRCSPISGHTSVYWYQQALGLGLQFLLWYDEGEERNRGNFPPRFSGRQFPNYSSELNVNALELEDSALYLCASSTRDRDNEQYFGPGTRLTVT.

The chain links TRBV4-2 to TRBJ2-3; D call uncertain. Trimming cost V 0 bases and J 0 bases, with 7 bases left between them. Germline V gene sequence: CDR1 LGHNA, CDR2 YNFKEQ. The CDR3 covers 15 residues. CDR3 residues: CASSQERYSTDTQYF. As DNA, the CDR3 is TGTGCCAGCAGCCAAGAACGGTACAGCACAGATACGCAGTATTTT.

The chain combines TRBV28 with TRBJ2-2; D gene uncertain. The length of the CDR3 is 16 residues. The V end lost 3 bases, the J end lost 0 bases, and 11 bases lay between the germline ends. Germline V gene data show CDR1 as MDHEN and CDR2 as SYDVKM. The CDR3 is CASSFFGNTNTGELFF. Here the CDR3 DNA reads TGTGCCAGCAGTTTTTTTGGAAACACGAACACCGGGGAGCTGTTTTTT.

The V call is TRBV9, the J call TRBJ2-3; 9 bases fit TRBD2. This CDR3 spans 15 amino acids. Germline loops: CDR1 SGDLS, CDR2 YYNGEE. J gave up 3 bases and V 2 bases, and 4 bases lay outside the gene matches. The CDR3 loop reads CASSVSGRGTDTQYF. Here the CDR3 DNA reads TGTGCCAGCAGCGTTAGCGGGAGAGGGACAGATACGCAGTATTTT.

This clone has a single count. The genes are TRBV5-1 and TRBJ2-1, with D perhaps matching TRBD2 (6 bases). The CDR3 totals 15 residues. V was clipped by 0 bases and J by 3 bases, with 10 bases between them. Germline values: CDR1 SGHRS, CDR2 YFSETQ. As DNA, the CDR3 is TGCGCCAGCAGCTTGGAGGAGGGCAGCTACAATGAGCAGTTCTTC. This encodes CASSLEEGSYNEQFF.